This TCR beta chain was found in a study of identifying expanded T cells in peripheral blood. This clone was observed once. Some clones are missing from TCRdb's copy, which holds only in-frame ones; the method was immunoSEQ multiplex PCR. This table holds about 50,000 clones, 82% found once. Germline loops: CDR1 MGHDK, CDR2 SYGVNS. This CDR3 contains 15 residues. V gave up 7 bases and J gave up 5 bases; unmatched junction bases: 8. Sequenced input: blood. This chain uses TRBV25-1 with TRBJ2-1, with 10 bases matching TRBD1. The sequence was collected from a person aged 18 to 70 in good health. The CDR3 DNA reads TGTGCCAGCACGAAGACAGGGGGCAAGAACAATGAGCAGTTCTTC. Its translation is CASTKTGGKNNEQFF. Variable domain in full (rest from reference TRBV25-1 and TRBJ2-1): EADIYQTPRYLVIGTGKKITLECSQTMGHDKMYWYQQDPGMELHLIHYSYGVNSTEKGDLSSESTVSRIRTEHFPLTLESARPSHTSQYLCASTKTGGKNNEQFFGPGTRLTVL.